Given below is one TCR beta chain in context. The antigen remains undetermined. Reverse transcribing all isolated RNA meant expressed TCRB transcripts were sequenced. The repertoire was sequenced with immunoSEQ multiplex PCR; TCRdb's copy has only in-frame clones and lacks some. The profile shows 640,000 or so clones, roughly 13% of them singletons. Trimming removed 2 bases from V and 0 bases from J; junction bases left unmatched: 8. The CDR3 extends over 18 amino acids. From germline, CDR1 is GTSNPN and CDR2 SVGIG (reference sequence). The sample belongs to a study of beta chain features in type 1 diabetes. Study-level points and caveats: TCRB CDR3s from Type 1 diabetes patients were moderately but significantly shorter in all four CD4+ subsets.

Each donor gave one heparinised blood draw averaging about 116 mL. CD4+ naive, central memory, regulatory and stem cell-like memory cells were sorted via CD45RO/CCR7/CD25/CD127/CD95/CD27. The clonotype was recovered from a man between 18 and 35 years old with type 1 diabetes. What was sequenced was naive CD4+ T cells from blood. The chain has TRBV30 and TRBJ2-6; 9 nucleotides line up with TRBD1. DNA for the CDR3: TGTGCCTGGAGTTCACCGGGACAGGGCAGCTCTGGGGCCAACGTCCTGACTTTC. Translated, it gives CAWSSPGQGSSGANVLTF.